One sample yielded the 15 T cell receptor beta chains listed below, sequenced in a study of T cell repertoires in cytomegalovirus infection. One entry per CDR3 protein results from TCRdb running MiXCR on the reads. The sample lists 300,000 to 400,000 distinct CDR3 sequences, about a sixth seen once, with 7.5% to 9.5% in the top ten. Sample: PBMCs. The receptors come from a human donor in good health (CMV status not recorded). Some clones in this sample may be carry-over from other donors' samples.

This clonotype was observed at least ten times. This CDR3 reads CASSFELHTDTQYF. CDR3 DNA sequence: TGTGCCAGCAGCTTTGAGCTCCACACAGATACGCAGTATTTT. The chain employs TRBV7-9 and TRBJ2-3; D is unresolved. CDR1 is SEHNR and CDR2 is FQNEAQ in the germline V gene (reference sequence). The length of the CDR3 is 14 residues. Between the trimmed V and J ends, which lost 3 bases and 2 bases, there was a span of 9 bases.

The V and J genes are TRBV20-1 and TRBJ2-5, with 11 bases matching TRBD2. CDR1 and CDR2 from the germline V gene are DFQATT and SNEGSKA (reference sequence). The CDR3 extends over 15 amino acids. The ends lost 6 bases at V and 7 bases at J; junction bases unmatched: 13. The CDR3 here is CSARKPGLAVGTQYF. Here the CDR3 DNA reads TGCAGTGCCCGGAAACCGGGACTAGCGGTCGGGACCCAGTACTTC.

This clonotype was picked up a small number of times. The chain couples TRBV7-9 to TRBJ1-2; D call uncertain. V dropped 3 bases and J dropped 8 bases, with 19 bases sitting between them. This CDR3 is 15 amino acids long. Germline assignment: CDR1 SEHNR and CDR2 FQNEAQ (reference sequence). This chain's CDR3 is CASSFGQDFMRGYTF. The CDR3 DNA is TGTGCCAGCAGCTTCGGGCAGGACTTCATGCGGGGCTACACCTTC.

The chain is built from TRBV7-2 and TRBJ1-5, with 7 bases fitting TRBD1. CDR1 SGHTA and CDR2 FQGNSA come from the germline V gene. Trimming took 1 base from V and 5 from J; bases not matched to a gene: 5. The CDR3 is made up of 15 amino acids. As DNA, the CDR3 is TGTGCCAGCAGCTTAGTTGCAGGGGGTTATCAGCCCCAGCATTTT. Translated: CASSLVAGGYQPQHF.

This clonotype appeared a few times. The rearrangement uses TRBV20-1 and TRBJ1-1; maybe TRBD1 (5 bases). The CDR3 consists of 13 residues. CDR1 DFQATT and CDR2 SNEGSKA come from the germline V gene (reference sequence). V shed 4 bases and J shed 4 bases, with 13 bases lying between them. CDR3 sequence (DNA): TGCAGTGCTATCCAGGGTTGGACCACTGAAGCTTTCTTT. This codes for CSAIQGWTTEAFF.

This sequence joins TRBV14 and TRBJ2-7; possibly TRBD2 for D (6 bases). Germline V lookup: CDR1 SGHDN, CDR2 FVKESK. This CDR3 is 14 amino acids long. V shed 4 bases and J shed 2 bases, with 12 bases lying between them. CDR3 protein: CASSPRAGTYEQYF. CDR3 nucleotide sequence: TGTGCCAGCAGCCCGCGGGCGGGAACCTACGAGCAGTACTTC.

At least ten counts were recorded for this clonotype. This chain uses TRBV7-2 with TRBJ1-6; possible D gene TRBD1, 5 bases. V was pared by 1 base and J by 5 bases, with 15 bases between. The CDR3 consists of 17 residues. Germline assignment: CDR1 SGHTA and CDR2 FQGNSA. CDR3 in DNA: TGTGCCAGCAGCTTAGTCCCGGTCGGGGCAAATAATTCACCCCTCCACTTT. It codes for CASSLVPVGANNSPLHF.

This clonotype occurred many times. The chain uses TRBV7-2 and TRBJ2-6; a weak D match, TRBD2 (5 bases). The CDR3 has 15 residues. The germline CDR1 and CDR2 sequences are SGHTA and FQGNSA. V was clipped by 4 bases and J by 2 bases, with 9 bases between them. CDR3 coding DNA: TGTGCCAGCAGCTCCGGGATCGCTGGGGCCAACGTCCTGACTTTC. This codes for CASSSGIAGANVLTF.

This clonotype came up many times. The chain couples TRBV7-2 to TRBJ1-5, with 7 nucleotides matching TRBD1. This CDR3 contains 14 residues. With 4 bases clipped from V and 6 bases from J, the junction kept 6 bases outside the gene matches. Germline lookup yields CDR1 SGHTA and CDR2 FQGNSA. In DNA form, the CDR3 reads TGTGCCAGCAGCTCGACAGGGATGGGTCAGCCCCAGCATTTT. It encodes CASSSTGMGQPQHF.

This clonotype was recorded at least ten times. The chain couples TRBV12-3 or TRBV12-4 to TRBJ2-3, with no clear D. Trimming took off 7 bases at V and 4 bases at J, with 15 bases between the two ends. This CDR3 has 14 amino acids. The CDR3 reads CASTLGSTSDTQYF. Written as DNA, the CDR3 is TGTGCCAGCACCCTCGGCTCCACTTCAGATACGCAGTATTTT.

This sequence joins TRBV20-1 and TRBJ1-6, with TRBD1 identical over 12 bases. The CDR3 extends over 16 amino acids. V trimming: 6 bases; J trimming: 6 bases; junction bases outside the gene matches: 9. Germline CDR1 reads DFQATT; CDR2 reads SNEGSKA (reference sequence). CDR3 sequence: CSAMGQGAPFNSPLHF. As DNA, the CDR3 is TGCAGTGCAATGGGACAGGGGGCGCCGTTTAATTCACCCCTCCACTTT.

This clonotype was observed a few times. This chain uses TRBV20-1 with TRBJ2-7; D remains ambiguous. Trimming took 3 bases from V and 7 from J, leaving 13 bases between them. The germline V gene encodes CDR1 DFQATT and CDR2 SNEGSKA (reference sequence). CDR3 length: 12 amino acids. DNA for the CDR3: TGCAGTGCTAGTCGCGGAATTGGGGAGCAGTACTTC. Amino acid sequence: CSASRGIGEQYF.

This clonotype was counted only a few times. The V and J genes are TRBV11-2 and TRBJ2-3; maybe TRBD2 (5 bases). The CDR3 consists of 14 residues. Germline CDR1 SGHAT, CDR2 FQNNGV. Trimming removed 3 bases from V and 3 bases from J, with 10 bases in between. For the CDR3, the DNA is TGTGCCAGCAGCTTGACTACTGGGACAGATACGCAGTATTTT. It encodes CASSLTTGTDTQYF.

A few counts support this clonotype. The J gene is TRBJ1-5, the V gene TRBV12-3 or TRBV12-4, with D unclear. The V gene lost 1 base and the J gene lost 7 bases, with 5 bases spanning the gap. The CDR3 contains 12 residues. The CDR3 spells CASSLEPQPQHF. The DNA of the CDR3 is TGTGCCAGCAGTTTAGAGCCCCAGCCCCAGCATTTT.

The chain links TRBV12-3 or TRBV12-4 to TRBJ1-2, with D possibly TRBD1 on 5 matching bases. The CDR3 is made up of 14 amino acids. Trimming took 1 base from V and 2 from J, leaving 8 bases between them. The CDR3 loop is CASSLDRNNYGYTF. For the CDR3, the DNA is TGTGCCAGCAGTTTAGACAGGAACAACTATGGCTACACCTTC.